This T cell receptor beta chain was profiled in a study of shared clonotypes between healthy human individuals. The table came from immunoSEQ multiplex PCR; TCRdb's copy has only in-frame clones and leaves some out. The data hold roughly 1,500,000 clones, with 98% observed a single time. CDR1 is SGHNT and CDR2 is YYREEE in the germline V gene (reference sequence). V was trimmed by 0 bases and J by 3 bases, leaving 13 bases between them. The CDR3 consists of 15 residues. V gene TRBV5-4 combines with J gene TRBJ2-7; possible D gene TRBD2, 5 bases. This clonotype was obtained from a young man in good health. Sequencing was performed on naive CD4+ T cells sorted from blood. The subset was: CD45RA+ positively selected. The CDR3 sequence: CASSLEPGKGYEQYF. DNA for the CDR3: TGTGCCAGCAGCTTGGAACCCGGGAAGGGCTACGAGCAGTACTTC. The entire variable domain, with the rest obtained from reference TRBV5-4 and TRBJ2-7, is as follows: ETGVTQSPTHLIKTRGQQVTLRCSSQSGHNTVSWYQQALGQGPQFIFQYYREEENGRGNFPPRFSGLQFPNYSSELNVNALELDDSALYLCASSLEPGKGYEQYFGPGTRLTVT.